This T cell receptor beta chain was recovered during a study of T cells in Graves' hyperthyroidism and ophthalmopathy. Broader study findings: Expanded thyroid clonotypes (above 0.001) were mostly also found in blood.

Germline loops: CDR1 LGHDT, CDR2 YNNKEL (reference sequence). V was pared by 3 bases and J by 3 bases, with 8 bases of the junction left unmatched. This CDR3 spans 15 amino acids. Researchers amplified the TCR beta CDR3 regions from RNA transcripts. Researchers ran a first-round RT-PCR on the TCR CDR3 using the HTBI primer set. TCRdb passed the multiplex PCR reads through MiXCR, listing each CDR3 protein once. Here the sample spans about 640,000 distinct CDR3 sequences, about a fifth being singletons. Concerning this clonotype itself: The antigen remains undetermined.

Material: blood. The chain joins TRBV3-1 to TRBJ2-7, with 7 bases aligning to TRBD1. The receptor's source is a man between 25 and 39 years old with Graves' ophthalmopathy. CDR3 amino acids: CASSHDQGGSYEQYF. The CDR3 DNA sequence: TGTGCCAGCAGCCACGATCAAGGGGGCAGCTACGAGCAGTACTTC.